The 24 T cell receptor beta chains reported below all come from one sample, sequenced in a study of human T cells and chemical hapten exposure. Each CDR3 protein is one row after TCRdb ran MiXCR on the RACE reads. The sample lists about 65,000 distinct CDR3 sequences, about 5.7% seen once, with 3% to 4% in the top ten. Time point meaning: healthy volunteer bleed at 6 weeks. Total RNA was isolated from unfractionated whole blood. Sequenced input: whole blood. These TCRs come from a female donor in good health. Some clones in this sample may be carry-over from other donors' samples.

This clonotype was seen only once. One end of the junction is discordant with germline, which a read error may explain. The chain employs TRBV9 and TRBJ2-6; no clear D. Germline V CDR1 and CDR2: SGDLS, YYNGEE. CDR3 length: 16 amino acids. The chain's CDR3 is CASSVEYGSGTNVLTF. The CDR3 coding sequence is TGTGCCAGCAGCGTAGAGTACGGGTCTGGGACCAACGTCCTGACTTTC.

This clonotype was observed a handful of times. The rearrangement uses TRBV4-3 and TRBJ1-1; possible D gene TRBD1, 6 bases. CDR1 and CDR2 (germline): LGHNA, YSLEER. The ends were cut back, 1 base at V and 1 base at J, with 7 bases in the middle. The CDR3 extends over 14 amino acids. CDR3 in amino acids: CASSQGTENTEAFF. DNA of the CDR3: TGCGCCAGCAGCCAAGGGACAGAGAACACTGAAGCTTTCTTT.

V usage is TRBV20-1 and J usage is TRBJ2-5, with 10 bases aligning to TRBD1. Losses at the gene ends were 6 bases for V and 3 bases for J; bases not matched to a gene: 1. The CDR3 extends over 12 amino acids. Germline V gene sequence: CDR1 DFQATT, CDR2 SNEGSKA (reference sequence). The DNA for the CDR3 is TGCAGTGCGACAGGGGGCGAAGAGACCCAGTACTTC. It translates to CSATGGEETQYF.

This clonotype was picked up many times. This chain connects TRBV2 to TRBJ2-6; TRBD1 matches 7 bases. With V trimmed by 5 bases and J by 0 bases, 7 bases remained unmatched. The length of the CDR3 is 17 residues. CDR1 is SNHLY and CDR2 is FYNNEI in the germline V gene. CDR3 nucleotides: TGTGCCAGCAGTCCGGGACAGACTCTCTCTGGGGCCAACGTCCTGACTTTC. Encoded protein: CASSPGQTLSGANVLTF.

The rearrangement joins TRBV20-1 to TRBJ1-4; perhaps TRBD1 as D (6 bases). The CDR3 runs to 15 residues. V was shortened by 3 bases and J by 8 bases, with 19 bases between the two germline ends. Germline V gene data show CDR1 as DFQATT and CDR2 as SNEGSKA (reference sequence). Here the CDR3 DNA reads TGCAGTGCTAGTAGGATGGCAGGGGTTTCCGAAAAACTGTTTTTT. It encodes CSASRMAGVSEKLFF.

This clonotype was seen ten or more times. V usage is TRBV5-6 and J usage is TRBJ2-1, with TRBD2 matching over 10 bases. Trimming at V came to 4 bases and at J to 6 bases, leaving 7 bases not matched to a gene. Germline lookup yields CDR1 SGHDT and CDR2 YYEEEE. CDR3 size: 15 residues. The CDR3 DNA reads TGTGCCAGCAGCCCCAGGACTAGCGGAGTCAATGAGCAGTTCTTC. Translated, it gives CASSPRTSGVNEQFF.

This chain links TRBV3-1 with TRBJ1-1; no definite D call. CDR1 and CDR2 (germline): LGHDT, YNNKEL (reference sequence). Trimming shortened V by 4 bases and J by 3 bases, and 9 bases separated the two germline ends. The CDR3 has 13 amino acids. The CDR3 here is CASSLTAHTEAFF. The CDR3 DNA follows: TGTGCCAGCAGCCTAACAGCTCACACTGAAGCTTTCTTT.

Note on this clonotype: A read error may account for a junction end that differs from germline. This chain uses TRBV28 with TRBJ1-2, with 8 positions matching TRBD1. The CDR3 has 13 amino acids. CDR1 is MDHEN and CDR2 is SYDVKM in the germline V gene. CDR3 protein: CASSYRGRYGDTF. The CDR3 DNA sequence: TGTGCCAGCAGTTACAGGGGGAGGTATGGCGACACCTTC.

This clonotype was detected only a few times. The chain carries TRBV2 and TRBJ1-1; a possible D gene is TRBD1 (6 bases). Trimming shortened V by 6 bases and J by 0 bases, and 14 bases separated the two germline ends. Germline assignment: CDR1 SNHLY and CDR2 FYNNEI. There are 15 residues in the CDR3. The CDR3: CASRGLGAMNTEAFF. The CDR3 coding sequence is TGTGCCAGCAGAGGTTTGGGGGCGATGAACACTGAAGCTTTCTTT.

There are many counts of this clonotype. The chain combines TRBV11-2 with TRBJ2-1, with 9 bases fitting TRBD2. Trimming took 2 bases from V and 9 from J; bases not matched to a gene: 11. The CDR3 is made up of 16 amino acids. CDR1 SGHAT and CDR2 FQNNGV come from the germline V gene. As DNA, the CDR3 is TGTGCCAGCAGCTTATTATTGGGACTAGCAATGGGTGAGCAGTTCTTC. It yields the protein CASSLLLGLAMGEQFF.

This clonotype was counted between two and nine times. V gene TRBV28 combines with J gene TRBJ2-3, with TRBD2 matching 10 bases. This CDR3 is built from 14 residues. Germline values: CDR1 MDHEN, CDR2 SYDVKM. The CDR3 region is CAHRTSGLTDTQYF. CDR3 in DNA: TGTGCTCACCGGACTAGCGGTCTCACAGATACGCAGTATTTT.

This chain connects TRBV30 to TRBJ2-1; D is ambiguous. V shed 0 bases and J shed 8 bases, with 14 bases lying between them. The CDR3 extends over 14 amino acids. The germline V gene has CDR1 GTSNPN and CDR2 SVGIG (reference sequence). The CDR3 coding sequence is TGTGCCTGGAGTGTTCGTGGCAGCCACCATGAGCAGTTCTTC. Residues: CAWSVRGSHHEQFF.

This clonotype was detected many times. V is TRBV13 and J is TRBJ2-7, with D perhaps TRBD2 (5 bases). V was cut by 5 bases and J by 4 bases, with 12 bases left in between. There are 13 residues in the CDR3. The germline V gene has CDR1 PRHDT and CDR2 FYEKMQ (reference sequence). CDR3 residues: CASSQGPGYEQYF. The CDR3 DNA sequence: TGTGCCAGCAGCCAAGGTCCGGGGTACGAGCAGTACTTC.

This clonotype has ten or more counts. V usage is TRBV12-5 and J usage is TRBJ2-2; D not resolved. The CDR3 runs 12 residues. CDR1 LGHNT and CDR2 FRNRAP come from the germline V gene. V was trimmed by 6 bases and J by 5 bases, leaving 7 bases between them. The CDR3 here is CASGTGTGELFF. CDR3 bases: TGTGCTAGTGGGACCGGGACCGGGGAGCTGTTTTTT.

This clonotype occurred many times. The V call is TRBV12-3 or TRBV12-4, the J call TRBJ2-5; D is undetermined. Trimming took 5 bases from V and 4 from J, leaving 11 bases between them. This CDR3 has 13 amino acids. For the CDR3, the DNA is TGTGCCAGCAGTCCCCAAGGGTTAGAGACCCAGTACTTC. This encodes CASSPQGLETQYF.

This clonotype was seen many times. The chain recombines TRBV20-1 with TRBJ2-2, with TRBD1 matching 7 bases. Germline V lookup: CDR1 DFQATT, CDR2 SNEGSKA (reference sequence). The CDR3 is made up of 16 amino acids. V lost 2 bases, J lost 2 bases, and 8 bases stayed unmatched. CDR3 amino acids: CSARIRGQENTGELFF. In DNA form, the CDR3 reads TGCAGTGCTAGAATCCGCGGACAGGAAAACACCGGGGAGCTGTTTTTT.

This clonotype was recorded at least ten times. This chain connects TRBV20-1 to TRBJ2-7; a weak D match, TRBD2 (5 bases). Trimming removed 2 bases at V and 0 bases at J, with 8 bases between. From germline, CDR1 is DFQATT and CDR2 SNEGSKA (reference sequence). This CDR3 has 13 residues. The CDR3 nucleotides read TGCAGTGCTAGACTGGGGAGCTCCTACGAGCAGTACTTC. Protein: CSARLGSSYEQYF.

This clonotype was detected a few times. The gene calls are TRBV4-2 and TRBJ2-1; 10 bases agree with TRBD2. J lost 4 bases, V lost 0 bases, and 3 bases had no gene match. The CDR3 loop spans 16 amino acids. Germline V gives CDR1 LGHNA, CDR2 YNFKEQ. The CDR3, as DNA: TGTGCCAGCAGCCAAGACCCTAGCGGGAGATACAATGAGCAGTTCTTC. Its translation is CASSQDPSGRYNEQFF.

This clonotype came up a few times. The V call is TRBV29-1, the J call TRBJ1-2, with D perhaps TRBD1 (5 bases). CDR3 length: 14 residues. V was cut by 1 base and J by 4 bases, with 13 bases left in between. The germline CDR1 and CDR2 sequences are SQVTM and ANQGSEA. The CDR3 loop reads CSVEVETALYGYTF. In DNA form, the CDR3 reads TGCAGCGTTGAAGTTGAGACAGCTCTCTATGGCTACACCTTC.

This clonotype was detected many times. The chain has TRBV7-9 and TRBJ1-1; D is perhaps TRBD1 (5 bases). This CDR3 contains 12 residues. The germline V and J ends were trimmed by 5 bases and 7 bases, with 11 bases remaining between them. Germline V gene sequence: CDR1 SEHNR, CDR2 FQNEAQ (reference sequence). The CDR3 DNA follows: TGTGCCAGCAGCCGTCTGGGGGTTGAAGCTTTCTTT. It specifies CASSRLGVEAFF.

This clonotype was detected ten times or more. CDR3 residues: CASSPGTGAHEQYF. The CDR3 nucleotides are TGTGCCAGCTCACCAGGGACAGGGGCCCACGAGCAGTACTTC. This chain uses TRBV18 with TRBJ2-7; 10 bases are a match to TRBD1. Germline V gene lookup returns CDR1 KGHSH and CDR2 LQKENI. V trimming: 2 bases; J trimming: 5 bases; junction bases outside the gene matches: 3. The CDR3 runs 14 residues.

This clonotype was seen more than once but under ten times. This chain uses TRBV12-3 or TRBV12-4 with TRBJ1-1, with no clear D. The germline V and J ends were trimmed by 7 bases and 5 bases, with 8 bases remaining between them. The CDR3 totals 11 residues. The CDR3: CASTKRTEAFF. CDR3 coding DNA: TGTGCCAGCACCAAGAGAACTGAAGCTTTCTTT.

This clonotype was seen repeatedly, ten times or more. This chain connects TRBV12-3 or TRBV12-4 to TRBJ2-3, with no clear D. Trimming removed 1 base from V and 6 bases from J, with 8 bases in between. CDR3 size: 13 residues. CDR3 residues: CASSLGLSDTQYF. Here the CDR3 DNA reads TGTGCCAGCAGTTTAGGGTTGTCGGATACGCAGTATTTT.

This clonotype was found many times. The genes are TRBV28 and TRBJ2-7; 7 nucleotides align to TRBD1. The length of the CDR3 is 15 residues. The trim removed 4 bases at V and 1 base at J, leaving 7 bases unmatched. Germline V CDR1 and CDR2: MDHEN, SYDVKM. CDR3 residues: CASSSGTVSSYEQYF. The CDR3 coding sequence is TGTGCCAGCAGTTCCGGGACAGTTAGTTCCTACGAGCAGTACTTC.